Following are 21 T cell receptor beta chains from one sample sequenced in a study of blood T cell repertoires in COVID-19. Assay used: immunoSEQ multiplex PCR; TCRdb lists only in-frame clones, some missing. This sample has under 150,000 clones, with about four fifths found just once. The sample consisted of peripheral blood. The receptors come from an older woman with acute or convalescent COVID-19.

In its sample, this clone was seen once. This chain connects TRBV28 to TRBJ1-5, with a weak D call TRBD1 (5 bases). Trimming took off 4 bases at V and 1 base at J, with 26 bases between the two ends. Germline lookup yields CDR1 MDHEN and CDR2 SYDVKM. The CDR3 spans 20 residues. CDR3 protein: CASSSRAWRGSGPSNQPQHF. The CDR3 nucleotides are TGTGCCAGCAGTTCCAGGGCATGGAGGGGCAGTGGCCCGAGCAATCAGCCCCAGCATTTT.

This sequence joins TRBV18 and TRBJ1-5; 7 bases align to TRBD1. The germline V gene has CDR1 KGHSH and CDR2 LQKENI. With V trimmed by 2 bases and J by 7 bases, 8 bases remained unmatched. CDR3 length equals 15 residues. Here the CDR3 reads CASSPREGGGQPQHF. The CDR3 DNA reads as TGTGCCAGCTCACCAAGGGAAGGGGGCGGCCAGCCCCAGCATTTT.

V and J are TRBV6-4 and TRBJ1-3; a possible D gene is TRBD1 (6 bases). CDR3 length: 17 residues. Germline V gene sequence: CDR1 MRHNA, CDR2 SNTAGT. V gave up 6 bases and J gave up 0 bases, with 18 bases separating them. CDR3 sequence: CASRTDRKGTSGNTIYF. The CDR3 nucleotides are TGTGCCAGCAGGACCGACAGGAAAGGGACCTCTGGAAACACCATATATTTT.

V usage is TRBV28 and J usage is TRBJ2-1; no reliable D call. CDR3 length: 13 amino acids. The V gene lost 5 bases and the J gene lost 10 bases, with 15 bases spanning the gap. From germline, CDR1 is MDHEN and CDR2 SYDVKM. CDR3 protein: CASSPTRLGEQFF. The CDR3 DNA reads as TGTGCCAGCAGTCCGACGCGTCTCGGGGAGCAGTTCTTC.

The V call is TRBV18, the J call TRBJ2-2; a possible D gene is TRBD2 (7 bases). The CDR3 runs to 17 residues. The V and J ends lost 3 bases and 6 bases respectively, with 20 bases between them. Germline CDR1 KGHSH, CDR2 LQKENI. The CDR3 DNA sequence: TGTGCCAGCTCACCGCAGGATATCGGGGGGCTCCCCGGGGAGCTGTTTTTT. Translating gives CASSPQDIGGLPGELFF.

The chain combines TRBV7-6 with TRBJ2-3; 14 bases line up with TRBD2. The CDR3 consists of 18 residues. V lost 5 bases, J lost 1 base, and 8 bases stayed unmatched. Germline V gene lookup returns CDR1 SGHVS and CDR2 FNYEAQ. CDR3 bases: TGTGCCAGCAGCCCCGGGACTAGCGGGAGTCGTGGCACAGATACGCAGTATTTT. Translating gives CASSPGTSGSRGTDTQYF. The variable domain in full, with the rest retrieved from reference TRBV7-6 and TRBJ2-3, is GAGVSQSPRYKVTKRGQDVALRCDPISGHVSLYWYRQALGQGPEFLTYFNYEAQQDKSGLPNDRFSAERPEGSISTLTIQRTEQRDSAMYRCASSPGTSGSRGTDTQYFGPGTRLTVL.

This clone was seen at least ten times. The chain uses TRBV5-8 and TRBJ1-6; D not resolved. The V end was cut by 3 bases, the J end by 4 bases, with 14 bases between. The V gene's germline CDR1 is SGHTS and CDR2 YDEGEE. There are 16 residues in the CDR3. The CDR3 coding sequence is TGTGCCAGCAGCTCGAACCGTGGCAGTTATAATTCACCCCTCCACTTT. It specifies CASSSNRGSYNSPLHF.

A single count supports this clone. This sequence joins TRBV29-1 and TRBJ2-7; 10 nucleotides line up with TRBD1. The germline V gene has CDR1 SQVTM and CDR2 ANQGSEA. Germline trimming cut 5 bases from V and 3 bases from J; bases unmatched to any gene: 4. The CDR3 is 13 residues long. The CDR3 DNA follows: TGCAGCGTTATGACAGGGGGCGTCTACGAGCAGTACTTC. Protein sequence: CSVMTGGVYEQYF.

CDR3 sequence: CASSVAGSSNSPLHF. The CDR3 nucleotides read TGTGCCAGCAGCGTAGCAGGCAGCTCTAATTCACCCCTCCACTTT. The chain carries TRBV9 and TRBJ1-6; D gene ambiguous. Germline CDR1 SGDLS, CDR2 YYNGEE. This CDR3 has 15 amino acids. With 0 bases removed from V and 6 bases from J, the gap between germline ends came to 10 bases.

The chain has TRBV19 and TRBJ2-7; 10 bases align to TRBD2. This CDR3 region has 14 residues. Trimming removed 5 bases from V and 7 bases from J; junction bases left unmatched: 8. CDR1 and CDR2 (germline): LNHDA, SQIVND (reference sequence). CDR3 loop: CASSSLAGEEEQYF. The CDR3 DNA reads as TGTGCCAGTAGTTCCCTAGCGGGAGAGGAAGAGCAGTACTTC.

This clone was picked up a small number of times. The chain recombines TRBV5-4 with TRBJ2-6; the D gene is possibly TRBD1 (6 bases). The V gene's germline CDR1 is SGHNT and CDR2 YYREEE (reference sequence). V lost 0 bases and J 2 bases, leaving 15 bases between the germline ends. CDR3 length equals 18 residues. CDR3 sequence reads: CASSLVGAGVAGANVLTF. The DNA of the CDR3 is TGTGCCAGCAGCTTGGTGGGGGCAGGGGTGGCTGGGGCCAACGTCCTGACTTTC.

The V and J genes are TRBV3-1 (or the pseudogene TRBV3-2) and TRBJ1-1, with D possibly TRBD1 on 6 matching bases. Germline V lookup: CDR1 LGHDT, CDR2 YNNKEL (reference sequence). V gave up 4 bases and J gave up 8 bases, with 23 bases separating them. CDR3 length: 16 residues. The CDR3 sequence: CASSRGDILQGGEAFF. CDR3 sequence (DNA): TGTGCCAGCAGCCGAGGTGATATATTACAGGGAGGGGAAGCTTTCTTT.

In this sample, this clone turned up a few times. The V call is TRBV2, the J call TRBJ2-1; TRBD2 matches 10 bases. With V trimmed by 6 bases and J by 0 bases, 5 bases remained unmatched. The CDR3 consists of 16 residues. Looked up from germline, CDR1 is SNHLY and CDR2 is FYNNEI. In DNA, the CDR3 is TGTGCCAGCAGGAAGGGACTAGCGAGCTCCTACAATGAGCAGTTCTTC. This gives the protein CASRKGLASSYNEQFF.

The genes are TRBV4-1 and TRBJ1-2; D remains unclear. The V gene's germline CDR1 is MGHRA and CDR2 YSYEKL. The V end was cut by 0 bases, the J end by 8 bases, with 4 bases between. The CDR3 covers 11 residues. CDR3 in amino acids: CASSQDQGYTF. For the CDR3, the DNA is TGCGCCAGCAGCCAAGATCAAGGCTACACCTTC.

The V and J genes are TRBV27 and TRBJ1-5; no clear D gene. CDR1 MNHEY and CDR2 SMNVEV come from the germline V gene (reference sequence). This CDR3 is 13 amino acids long. Trimming shortened V by 3 bases and J by 4 bases, and 7 bases separated the two germline ends. The CDR3: CASSFERNQPQHF. CDR3 in DNA: TGTGCCAGCAGTTTCGAGAGGAATCAGCCCCAGCATTTT.

The rearrangement joins TRBV20-1 to TRBJ2-1; tentative D call: TRBD2 (6 bases). CDR1 is DFQATT, CDR2 SNEGSKA, per germline (reference sequence). CDR3 length equals 13 residues. The V gene lost 3 bases and the J gene lost 4 bases, with 10 bases spanning the gap. Here the CDR3 reads CSASGTSYNEQFF. CDR3 coding DNA: TGCAGTGCTAGTGGGACTTCTTACAATGAGCAGTTCTTC.

The V call is TRBV5-1, the J call TRBJ1-3; a weak D match, TRBD1 (5 bases). Germline lookup yields CDR1 SGHRS and CDR2 YFSETQ. The CDR3 is 15 amino acids. Between the trimmed V and J ends, which lost 6 bases and 4 bases, there was a span of 17 bases. CDR3 DNA sequence: TGCGCCAGCACCCCCGAAGGGGCGGCGGGAAACACCATATATTTT. This gives the protein CASTPEGAAGNTIYF.

This clone came up once. The chain links TRBV24-1 to TRBJ1-3, with D possibly being TRBD1 (6 bases). The germline V gene encodes CDR1 KGHDR and CDR2 SFDVKD. V was cut by 1 base and J by 8 bases, with 17 bases left in between. There are 16 residues in the CDR3. Here the CDR3 reads CATSDFDPTGTDTIYF. The CDR3, as DNA: TGTGCCACCAGTGATTTCGATCCAACAGGGACGGACACCATATATTTT.

The genes are TRBV7-3 and TRBJ2-1; 12 positions agree with TRBD2. The CDR3 runs 19 residues. Germline CDR1 is SGHTA and CDR2 is FQGTGA. The ends lost 1 base at V and 7 bases at J; junction bases unmatched: 14. CDR3 coding DNA: TGTGCCAGCAGCTTAATACCTAGCGGGAGGGCCTTGGATTTGAATGAGCAGTTCTTC. Amino acids: CASSLIPSGRALDLNEQFF. Full variable domain (outside the CDR3, taken from reference TRBV7-3 and TRBJ2-1): GAGVSQTPSNKVTEKGKYVELRCDPISGHTALYWYRQSLGQGPEFLIYFQGTGAADDSGLPNDRFFAVRPEGSVSTLKIQRTERGDSAVYLCASSLIPSGRALDLNEQFFGPGTRLTVL.

The V gene is TRBV11-3, the J gene TRBJ1-4, with 9 positions matching TRBD1. The CDR3 totals 16 residues. Germline CDR1 reads SGHNT; CDR2 reads YENEEA. The J segment lost 5 bases and the V segment lost 5 bases, leaving 9 bases of the junction unmatched. The CDR3 sequence: CASSPNPGQGNEKLFF. The CDR3 DNA follows: TGTGCCAGCAGCCCGAACCCGGGACAGGGCAATGAAAAACTGTTTTTT.

The chain combines TRBV29-1 with TRBJ2-2, with a weak D call TRBD1 (5 bases). Trimming took 4 bases from V and 1 from J, leaving 7 bases between them. The germline CDR1 and CDR2 sequences are SQVTM and ANQGSEA. This CDR3 spans 13 amino acids. CDR3 sequence (DNA): TGCAGCGTTGCAACAGGGAACACCGGGGAGCTGTTTTTT. The encoded protein is CSVATGNTGELFF.